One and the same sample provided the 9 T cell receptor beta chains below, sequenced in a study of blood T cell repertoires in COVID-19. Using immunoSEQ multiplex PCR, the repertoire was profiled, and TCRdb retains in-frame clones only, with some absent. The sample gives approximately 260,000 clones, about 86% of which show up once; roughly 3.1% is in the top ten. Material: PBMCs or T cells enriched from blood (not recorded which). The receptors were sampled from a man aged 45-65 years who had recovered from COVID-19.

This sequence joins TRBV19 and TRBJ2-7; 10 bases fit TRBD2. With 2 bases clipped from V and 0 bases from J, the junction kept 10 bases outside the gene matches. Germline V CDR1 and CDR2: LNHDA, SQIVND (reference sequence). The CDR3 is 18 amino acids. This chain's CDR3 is CASSIRRGLAKNSYEQYF. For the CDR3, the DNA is TGTGCCAGTAGTATACGCCGGGGACTAGCGAAAAACTCCTACGAGCAGTACTTC.

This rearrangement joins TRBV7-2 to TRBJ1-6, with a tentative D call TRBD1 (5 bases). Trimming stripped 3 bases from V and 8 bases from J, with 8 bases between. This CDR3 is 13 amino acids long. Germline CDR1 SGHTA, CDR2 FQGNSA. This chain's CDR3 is CASSLGGDSPLHF. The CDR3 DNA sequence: TGTGCCAGCAGCTTGGGGGGGGATTCACCCCTCCACTTT.

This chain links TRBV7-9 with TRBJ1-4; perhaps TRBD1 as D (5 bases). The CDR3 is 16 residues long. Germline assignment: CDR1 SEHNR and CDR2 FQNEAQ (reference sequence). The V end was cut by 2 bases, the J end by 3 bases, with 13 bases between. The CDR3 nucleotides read TGTGCCAGCAGCTTATATAGGGGTGCGGCTAATGAAAAACTGTTTTTT. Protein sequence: CASSLYRGAANEKLFF.

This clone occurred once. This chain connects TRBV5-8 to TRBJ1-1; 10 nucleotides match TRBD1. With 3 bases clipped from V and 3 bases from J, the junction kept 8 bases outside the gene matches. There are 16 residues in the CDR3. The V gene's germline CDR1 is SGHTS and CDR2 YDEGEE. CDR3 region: CASSSPAGTGDTEAFF. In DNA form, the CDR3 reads TGTGCCAGCAGCTCACCAGCCGGGACAGGGGACACTGAAGCTTTCTTT. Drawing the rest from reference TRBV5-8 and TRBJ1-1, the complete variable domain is EAGVTQSPTHLIKTRGQQATLRCSPISGHTSVYWYQQALGLGLQFLLWYDEGEERNRGNFPPRFSGRQFPNYSSELNVNALELEDSALYLCASSSPAGTGDTEAFFGQGTRLTVV.

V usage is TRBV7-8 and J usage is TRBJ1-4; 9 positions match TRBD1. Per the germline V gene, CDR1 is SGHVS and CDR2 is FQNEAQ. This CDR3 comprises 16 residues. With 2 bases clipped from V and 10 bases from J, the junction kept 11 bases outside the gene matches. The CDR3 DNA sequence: TGTGCCAGCAGCTTAAACTCGGGACAGGGCTTCCCAAAACTGTTTTTT. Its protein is CASSLNSGQGFPKLFF.

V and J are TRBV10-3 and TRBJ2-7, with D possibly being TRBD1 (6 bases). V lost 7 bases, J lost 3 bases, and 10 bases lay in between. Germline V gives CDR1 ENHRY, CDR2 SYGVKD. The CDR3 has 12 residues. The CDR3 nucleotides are TGTGCCATCACACCACAGGGCTACGAGCAGTACTTC. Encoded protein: CAITPQGYEQYF.

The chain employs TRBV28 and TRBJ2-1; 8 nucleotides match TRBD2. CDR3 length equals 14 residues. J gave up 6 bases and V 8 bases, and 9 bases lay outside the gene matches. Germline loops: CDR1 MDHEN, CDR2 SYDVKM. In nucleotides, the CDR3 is TGTGCCAGCCGGCCTTCGGGAGGGCCCAATGAGCAGTTCTTC. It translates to CASRPSGGPNEQFF.

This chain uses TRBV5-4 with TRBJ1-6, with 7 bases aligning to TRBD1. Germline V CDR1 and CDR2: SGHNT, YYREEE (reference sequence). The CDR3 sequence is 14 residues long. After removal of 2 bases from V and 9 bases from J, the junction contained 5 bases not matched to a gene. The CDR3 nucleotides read TGTGCCAGCAGCTTCGACAGGGCGCTTTCACCCCTCCACTTT. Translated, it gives CASSFDRALSPLHF.

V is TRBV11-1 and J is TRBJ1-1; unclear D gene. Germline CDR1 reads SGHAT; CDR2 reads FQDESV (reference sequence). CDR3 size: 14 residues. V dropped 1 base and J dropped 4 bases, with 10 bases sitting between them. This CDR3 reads CASSLGKWSTEAFF. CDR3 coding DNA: TGTGCCAGCAGCTTAGGAAAGTGGAGCACTGAAGCTTTCTTT.